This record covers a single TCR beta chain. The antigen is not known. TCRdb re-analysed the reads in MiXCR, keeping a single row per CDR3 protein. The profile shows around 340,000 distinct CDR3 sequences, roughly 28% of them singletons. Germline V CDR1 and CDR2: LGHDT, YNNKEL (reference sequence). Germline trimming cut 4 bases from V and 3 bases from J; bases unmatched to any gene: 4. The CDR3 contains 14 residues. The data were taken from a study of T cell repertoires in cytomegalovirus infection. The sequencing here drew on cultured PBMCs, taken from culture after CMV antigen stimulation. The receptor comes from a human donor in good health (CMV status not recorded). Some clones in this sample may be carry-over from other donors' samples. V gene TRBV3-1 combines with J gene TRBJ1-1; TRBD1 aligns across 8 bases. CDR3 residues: CASSRDRGHTEAFF. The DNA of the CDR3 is TGTGCCAGCAGCCGCGACAGGGGTCACACTGAAGCTTTCTTT.